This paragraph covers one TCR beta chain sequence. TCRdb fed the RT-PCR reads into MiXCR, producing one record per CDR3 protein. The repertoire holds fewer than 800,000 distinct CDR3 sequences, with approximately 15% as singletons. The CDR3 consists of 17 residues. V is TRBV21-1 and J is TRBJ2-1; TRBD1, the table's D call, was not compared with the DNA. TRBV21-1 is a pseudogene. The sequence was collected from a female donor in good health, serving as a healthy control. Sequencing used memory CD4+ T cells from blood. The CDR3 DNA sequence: TGTGCCAGCAGCAAAGGGCCCGGGGAGCGGGGGCCCAATGAGCAGTTCTTC. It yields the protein CASSKGPGERGPNEQFF.